Reported below is one T cell receptor beta chain. Its antigen is undetermined. After removal of 4 bases from V and 7 bases from J, the junction contained 9 bases not matched to a gene. The CDR3 length is 15 residues. From germline, CDR1 is SGHRS and CDR2 YFSETQ. The sample is drawn from a study of beta chain features in type 1 diabetes. The study, taken as a whole, reports: Whether TCRB rearrangement is influenced by HLA type went unresolved here. The cDNA sequencing approach could over-represent high-TCR-expressing cells. Insertions were fewer and deletions more numerous at VDJ junctions in type 1 diabetes patients.

Of the isolated RNA, all was reverse transcribed, and so the sequenced material was expressed TCRB transcripts. The method was immunoSEQ multiplex PCR; TCRdb's version includes in-frame clones alone and lacks a portion of them. Of hundreds of thousands of clones listed, about a sixth are singletons. The chain recombines TRBV5-1 with TRBJ2-3; 10 nucleotides align to TRBD1. The sequencing sample was made of naive CD4+ T cells from blood. The sequence was collected from a man aged 18 to 29 in good health. This chain's CDR3 is CASSIHGTGVNTQYF. CDR3 DNA: TGCGCCAGCAGCATCCACGGGACAGGGGTGAATACGCAGTATTTT. Using reference TRBV5-1 and TRBJ2-3 for the parts outside the CDR3, the full variable domain is KAGVTQTPRYLIKTRGQQVTLSCSPISGHRSVSWYQQTPGQGLQFLFEYFSETQRNKGNFPGRFSGRQFSNSRSEMNVSTLELGDSALYLCASSIHGTGVNTQYFGPGTRLTVL.